This is a list of T cell receptor beta chains from one sample in a study of tumor-infiltrating lymphocytes in primary liver carcinoma. Via MiXCR, TCRdb re-called the multiplex PCR reads, giving one row per CDR3 protein. This sample has approximately 330,000 distinct CDR3 sequences, with about 61% found just once. The source material was peripheral blood. The receptors originated from a man aged 35 to 55 with primary liver carcinoma and hepatitis B virus infection. The CDR3 runs from the conserved cysteine through the conserved F or W.

cdr3_aa: CASSLREEDPTYTQYF; v_call: TRBV13; j_call: TRBJ2-3
cdr3_aa: CASSPRTDTQYF; v_call: TRBV13; j_call: TRBJ2-3
cdr3_aa: CASSFVFLPGPETQYF; v_call: TRBV11-2; j_call: TRBJ2-5
cdr3_aa: CASSYRRDDSSGANVLTF; v_call: TRBV7-9; j_call: TRBJ2-6
cdr3_aa: CASGPNRGAGANVLTF; v_call: TRBV6-1; j_call: TRBJ2-6
cdr3_aa: CASSLAGLAGTSYEQYF; v_call: TRBV5-6; j_call: TRBJ2-7
cdr3_aa: CVSSLKQDWADTQYF; v_call: TRBV11-2; j_call: TRBJ2-3
cdr3_aa: CASSFRRGTEAFF; v_call: TRBV11-2; j_call: TRBJ1-1
cdr3_aa: CASSLERYQPQHF; v_call: TRBV11-2; j_call: TRBJ1-5
cdr3_aa: CASSLGQGRNPQETQYF; v_call: TRBV5-6; j_call: TRBJ2-5
cdr3_aa: CASSLRSGQVPDTHYF; v_call: TRBV5-1; j_call: TRBJ2-3
cdr3_aa: CTSSFGTGGKTQYF; v_call: TRBV11-1; j_call: TRBJ2-5
cdr3_aa: CASSYSGRRGETQYF; v_call: TRBV6-6; j_call: TRBJ2-5
cdr3_aa: CASSQEVEGNYGYTF; v_call: TRBV4-1; j_call: TRBJ1-2
cdr3_aa: CASSLVAWEAETQYF; v_call: TRBV5-6; j_call: TRBJ2-5
cdr3_aa: CASSSDNTNTGELFF; v_call: TRBV5-4; j_call: TRBJ2-2
cdr3_aa: CASSWRKLTSYNEQFF; v_call: TRBV7-9; j_call: TRBJ2-1
cdr3_aa: CASSQSRMGLSTTVQFF; v_call: TRBV4-1; j_call: TRBJ2-1
cdr3_aa: CASSLSSSRGHEQFF; v_call: TRBV11-3; j_call: TRBJ2-1
cdr3_aa: CASRHDRGLQGGANVLTF; v_call: TRBV6-5; j_call: TRBJ2-6
cdr3_aa: CSVVFRPPGCNQPQHF; v_call: TRBV29-1; j_call: TRBJ1-5
cdr3_aa: CAISALAGDDEQYF; v_call: TRBV11-2; j_call: TRBJ2-7
cdr3_aa: CASSRTLDSNQPPHF; v_call: TRBV6-2/TRBV6-3; j_call: TRBJ1-5
cdr3_aa: CASSFDRASNQPQHF; v_call: TRBV12-3/TRBV12-4; j_call: TRBJ1-5
cdr3_aa: CPSSLGPRGGVTEAFF; v_call: TRBV7-8; j_call: TRBJ1-1
cdr3_aa: CASSRLAGGNTDTQYF; v_call: TRBV4-2; j_call: TRBJ2-3
cdr3_aa: CASSQDETGTDTQYF; v_call: TRBV14; j_call: TRBJ2-3
cdr3_aa: CASSILGATSGGVTQYF; v_call: TRBV11-2; j_call: TRBJ2-3
cdr3_aa: CASSENQDSPLHF; v_call: TRBV10-1; j_call: TRBJ1-6
cdr3_aa: CASSLGSSSLAGELFF; v_call: TRBV5-4; j_call: TRBJ2-2
cdr3_aa: CASRSGDRTYEQYF; v_call: TRBV6-2/TRBV6-3; j_call: TRBJ2-7
cdr3_aa: CAVSVNRAEGYNEQFF; v_call: TRBV10-3; j_call: TRBJ2-1
cdr3_aa: CASSFASRPETQYF; v_call: TRBV28; j_call: TRBJ2-5
cdr3_aa: CASSPTGVRGNGQFF; v_call: TRBV2; j_call: TRBJ2-1
cdr3_aa: CASRSGGPQPQHF; v_call: TRBV28; j_call: TRBJ1-5
cdr3_aa: CASKRSGELFF; v_call: TRBV11-2; j_call: TRBJ2-2
cdr3_aa: CASSLGGGMNTGELFF; v_call: TRBV11-1; j_call: TRBJ2-2
cdr3_aa: CTSSSTGREETQYF; v_call: TRBV5-1; j_call: TRBJ2-5
cdr3_aa: CASSYSRLGNQPQHF; v_call: TRBV6-5; j_call: TRBJ1-5
cdr3_aa: CASSLGGSSNTETFF; v_call: TRBV11-2; j_call: TRBJ1-1
cdr3_aa: CASSSRTSGQTHEQFF; v_call: TRBV6-5; j_call: TRBJ2-1
cdr3_aa: CASSQSASGGYEQFF; v_call: TRBV23-1; j_call: TRBJ2-1
cdr3_aa: CASSLYAEEETQYF; v_call: TRBV28; j_call: TRBJ2-5
cdr3_aa: CASSQDKVGTSYYEQYF; v_call: TRBV4-2; j_call: TRBJ2-7
cdr3_aa: CTSSYQGGDNEQFF; v_call: TRBV6-5; j_call: TRBJ2-1
cdr3_aa: CASSSEGHTATQYF; v_call: TRBV28; j_call: TRBJ2-3
cdr3_aa: CASIEIAGVTDTQYF; v_call: TRBV6-2/TRBV6-3; j_call: TRBJ2-3
cdr3_aa: CASSGTSGSEISYNEQFF; v_call: TRBV28; j_call: TRBJ2-1
cdr3_aa: CASSLSGAGQHYEQYF; v_call: TRBV7-9; j_call: TRBJ2-7
cdr3_aa: CVSSLADTQYF; v_call: TRBV5-4; j_call: TRBJ2-3
cdr3_aa: CASSLWKDTQYF; v_call: TRBV28; j_call: TRBJ2-3